This TCR beta chain was documented in a study of cytomegalovirus exposure and HLA in healthy donors. The PCR ran on 60 Vbeta and 13 Jbeta primers. Method: immunoSEQ multiplex PCR; TCRdb's copy keeps in-frame clones and lacks some. The sample has 150,000 to 200,000 clones; about 78% are singletons. Study results and limitations: Rates of TCR association differed by HLA locus in a later analysis, with DRB1 highest and HLA-C lowest.

About this clone: Its specificity is not known.

Trimming took 4 bases from V and 8 from J, leaving 17 bases between them. Germline lookup yields CDR1 ENHRY and CDR2 SYGVKD. CDR3 length equals 14 residues. The TCR was taken from a man aged 60-69 years in good health and CMV-seronegative. V and J are TRBV10-3 and TRBJ1-1; D ambiguous. The sample was PBMCs. The CDR3 loop reads CAISAPLAAREAFF. CDR3 bases: TGTGCCATCAGTGCCCCCCTGGCCGCTAGGGAAGCTTTCTTT.